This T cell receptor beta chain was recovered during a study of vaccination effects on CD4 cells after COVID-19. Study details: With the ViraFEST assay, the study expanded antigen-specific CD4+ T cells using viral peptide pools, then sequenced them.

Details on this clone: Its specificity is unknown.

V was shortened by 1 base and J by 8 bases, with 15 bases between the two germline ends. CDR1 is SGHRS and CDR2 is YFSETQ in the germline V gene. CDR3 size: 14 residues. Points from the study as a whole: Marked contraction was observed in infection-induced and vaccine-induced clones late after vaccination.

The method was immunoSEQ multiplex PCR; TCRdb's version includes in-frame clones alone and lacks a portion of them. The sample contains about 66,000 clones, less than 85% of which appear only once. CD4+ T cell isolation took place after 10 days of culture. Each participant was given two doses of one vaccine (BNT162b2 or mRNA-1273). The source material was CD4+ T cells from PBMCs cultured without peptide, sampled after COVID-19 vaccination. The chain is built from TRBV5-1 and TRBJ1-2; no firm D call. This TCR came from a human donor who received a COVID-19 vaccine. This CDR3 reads CASSLQAGPEGYTF. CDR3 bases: TGCGCCAGCAGCTTGCAGGCCGGGCCGGAGGGCTACACCTTC.